The 14 T cell receptor beta chains given below trace back to one sample, sequenced in a study of tumor-infiltrating lymphocytes in primary liver carcinoma. Unsorted whole blood served as the source of blood RNA, and germline DNA was extracted as well. A constant-region primer served to make TCR beta cDNA from approximately 490 ng total RNA. Three nested multiplex PCR rounds, a slightly modified ARM-PCR method, built the TCR beta libraries. TRBV1-TRBV30 forward primers paired with a C-beta reverse primer were used in the first two PCR rounds, which ran roughly 9 cycles each. One entry per CDR3 protein results from TCRdb running MiXCR on the multiplex PCR reads. The data show 310,000 or so distinct CDR3 sequences, with 58% seen just once and over 15% held by the top ten. Sequenced input: peripheral blood. These receptors were obtained from a woman aged 25-40 years with primary liver carcinoma and hepatitis B virus infection.

This clonotype was recorded at least ten times. The gene calls are TRBV11-2 and TRBJ2-1; 11 nucleotides line up with TRBD2. CDR1 is SGHAT, CDR2 FQNNGV, per germline. V lost 1 base and J lost 7; bases outside the gene matches: 3. CDR3 size: 15 residues. In DNA, the CDR3 is TGTGCCAGCAGCTTAGTAGCGGGAGGGCCGAATGAGCAGTTCTTC. This sequence encodes CASSLVAGGPNEQFF. The full variable domain, rest sourced from reference TRBV11-2 and TRBJ2-1, is EAGVAQSPRYKIIEKRQSVAFWCNPISGHATLYWYQQILGQGPKLLIQFQNNGVVDDSQLPKDRFSAERLKGVDSTLKIQPAKLEDSAVYLCASSLVAGGPNEQFFGPGTRLTVL.

As concerns this clonotype: Since a much larger clone is just one base distant, this may be a read error. This chain connects TRBV11-3 to TRBJ2-1, with TRBD2 as a possible D gene (5 bases). Germline V gives CDR1 SGHNT, CDR2 YENEEA. The CDR3 consists of 14 residues. The germline V and J ends were trimmed by 0 bases and 7 bases, with 10 bases remaining between them. The CDR3: CASSLDSTRNEQFF. The CDR3 DNA reads TGTGCCAGCAGCTTAGACTCCACTAGAAATGAGCAGTTCTTC.

Note on this clonotype: This may come from a read error, since a much larger clone is one base off. This CDR3 reads CASSLERGALYGQYF. The CDR3, as DNA: TGTGCCAGCAGCTTAGAAAGGGGGGCGCTTTACGGGCAGTACTTC. The chain couples TRBV11-2 to TRBJ2-7; TRBD1 or TRBD2 may be the D gene (6 bases each). The V gene's germline CDR1 is SGHAT and CDR2 FQNNGV. The CDR3 length is 15 residues.

In regard to this clonotype: This may stem from a read error, because a much larger clone lies one nucleotide away. J is TRBJ2-4 and V is TRBV12-3 or TRBV12-4; no firm D call. V gave up 1 base and J gave up 0 bases, with 7 bases separating them. The length of the CDR3 is 15 residues. The CDR3: CASSLETVAKNIQYF. CDR3 bases: TGTGCCAGCAGTTTAGAAACAGTAGCCAAAAACATTCAGTACTTC.

Comment on this clonotype: One end of the junction is discordant with germline, which a read error may explain. The rearrangement uses TRBV11-2 and TRBJ2-3, with 11 bases identical to TRBD1. The CDR3 has 17 residues. Per germline, CDR1 SGHAT and CDR2 FQNNGV. The CDR3 bases are TGTGTCAGCAGCTTAGGGACAGGGGGGTTTCGGACAGATACACAGTATTTT. Translating gives CVSSLGTGGFRTDTQYF. The full variable domain, completed using reference TRBV11-2 and TRBJ2-3, is EAGVAQSPRYKIIEKRQSVAFWCNPISGHATLYWYQQILGQGPKLLIQFQNNGVVDDSQLPKDRFSAERLKGVDSTLKIQPAKLEDSAVYLCVSSLGTGGFRTDTQYFGPGTRLTVL.

Worth noting for this clonotype: A much more abundant neighbour one base away suggests this may be a read error. The chain uses TRBV4-1 and TRBJ1-2, with TRBD1 matching over 7 bases. The CDR3 is made up of 15 amino acids. Germline V gene sequence: CDR1 MGHRA, CDR2 YSYEKL. The CDR3 sequence: CVSSQVDRVEYGYTF. The CDR3 DNA reads TGCGTCAGCAGCCAAGTAGACAGGGTAGAGTATGGCTACACCTTC.

As for this clonotype: A much larger clone lies a single base off, so this may be a read error. This chain links TRBV4-2 with TRBJ2-1; TRBD2 matches 9 bases. V shed 4 bases and J 5 bases; nucleotides not matched to a gene: 6. The CDR3 consists of 15 residues. Germline assignment: CDR1 LGHNA and CDR2 YNFKEQ. CDR3 sequence (DNA): TGTGCCAGCAGCCCTCGGGCTAGCGGGAACAATGAGCAGTTCTTC. This gives the protein CASSPRASGNNEQFF.

This chain links TRBV6-1 with TRBJ2-1, with D possibly TRBD1 on 6 matching bases. Looked up from germline, CDR1 is MNHNS and CDR2 is SASEGT. This CDR3 has 15 amino acids. Trimming took 4 bases from V and 4 from J, leaving 14 bases between them. DNA of the CDR3: TGTGCCAGCAGTGGTGCCCAGGGGAGTTACAATGAGCAGTTCTTC. As protein: CASSGAQGSYNEQFF.

This sequence joins TRBV29-1 and TRBJ2-5; the D gene is possibly TRBD2 (5 bases). CDR1 and CDR2 from the germline V gene are SQVTM and ANQGSEA. The CDR3 runs to 12 residues. CDR3 in amino acids: CSGEGHSKTQYF. CDR3 DNA: TGCAGTGGCGAGGGCCACAGCAAGACCCAGTACTTC.

V usage is TRBV5-4 and J usage is TRBJ1-1; 7 nucleotides line up with TRBD1. The CDR3 length is 17 residues. Germline V CDR1 and CDR2: SGHNT, YYREEE (reference sequence). Losses at the gene ends were 4 bases for V and 8 bases for J; bases not matched to a gene: 20. The CDR3 DNA follows: TGTGCCAGCAGCGCTAGCCCAAGGGCCGGGACAGAAGAAGAAGCTTTCTTT. Protein: CASSASPRAGTEEEAFF.

Turning to this clonotype: One end of the junction fails to match germline, which may point to a read error. This chain links TRBV11-3 with TRBJ2-1; unclear D gene. Germline loops: CDR1 SGHNT, CDR2 YENEEA. CDR3 length: 13 residues. The CDR3 reads CASILVPDALRFF. The CDR3 region has the DNA TGTGCCAGCATCTTAGTCCCAGACGCCTTGCGGTTCTTC. Complete variable domain (other parts from reference TRBV11-3 and TRBJ2-1): EAGVVQSPRYKIIEKKQPVAFWCNPISGHNTLYWYLQNLGQGPELLIRYENEEAVDDSQLPKDRFSAERLKGVDSTLKIQPAELGDSAVYLCASILVPDALRFFGPGTRLTVL.

Notes on this clonotype: A read error may account for a junction end that differs from germline. The chain employs TRBV6-1 and TRBJ2-1; unclear D gene. CDR3 length: 14 amino acids. Per germline, CDR1 MNHNS and CDR2 SASEGT. In DNA, the CDR3 is TGTGCCAGCAGACAGCAGAGCTCCTACAATGAGCAGTCCTTC. Its translation is CASRQQSSYNEQSF.

This clonotype was seen a few times. The junction and the germline gene differ at one end; a read error may be behind it. The CDR3 coding sequence is TGCGCCAGCAGCCGCGGACTAGCGGGAGGGCCCAATGAGCAGTTCTTC. Amino acid sequence: CASSRGLAGGPNEQFF. This chain links TRBV14 with TRBJ2-1; TRBD2 agrees at 15 bases. Germline assignment: CDR1 SGHDN and CDR2 FVKESK. The CDR3 contains 16 residues. Full variable domain (remainder filled in from reference TRBV14 and TRBJ2-1): EAGVTQFPSHSVIEKGQTVTLRCDPISGHDNLYWYRRVMGKEIKFLLHFVKESKQDESGMPNNRFLAERTGGTYSTLKVQPAELEDSGVYFCASSRGLAGGPNEQFFGPGTRLTVL.

Regarding this clonotype: The junction differs from germline at one of its ends, possibly a read error. V and J are TRBV11-2 and TRBJ2-2; TRBD2 might be the D (5 bases). The CDR3 has 13 residues. Looked up from germline, CDR1 is SGHAT and CDR2 is FQNNGV. The CDR3 DNA reads as TGTGCCAGCAACACAACTAACACCGGGGAGCCGTTTTTT. Amino acids: CASNTTNTGEPFF.